This T cell receptor (beta chain) was documented in a study of blood T cells in healthy people across ages (dated by TCRdb to about 2015). Describing the broader study: Template switching captured roughly one uniquely barcoded TCR beta cDNA molecule per two T cells in model experiments. The study measured age-related changes in TCR beta repertoire diversity using deep sequencing normalized with unique cDNA molecular identifiers. Four age groups were formed from the donors: young (average 16 years), middle-aged (roughly 38), aged (about 62) and long-lived (about 75). To avoid experimental bias, donors of different ages were distributed randomly across sequencing lanes. The study analyzed two additional independent replicas of 1 million unique cDNA reads from the same blood draw for two donors, one aged 18 to 30 and one aged 80 or older. Overall study results and their limits: Total diversity estimates from one million sequenced T cells were considered lower bounds and underestimates. Conclusive comparison of naive and antigen-experienced compartments was prevented by the profiling of bulk unsorted PBMCs. As age increased, observed TCR beta diversity per million T cells dropped in a roughly linear way, and a significant reduction was already evident by age 40. There was a strong correlation between observed TCR beta diversity and the percentage of naive T cells measured by flow cytometry. Donor CMV infection status was unknown, potentially confounding age-related changes in expanded clonotypes. Compared with the aged group, the long-lived group had more naive CD4+ T cells, fewer expanded clones and increased TCR diversity, suggesting age selection.

The library relied on 5' RACE. For sequencing, an Illumina HiSeq 2500 was employed. A second roughly 6 to 12 cycle PCR used a sample-barcoded 5' primer and a J-beta primer mix. A template-switch 5' adaptor carrying 12 random nucleotides introduced a unique molecular identifier onto each TCR beta cDNA molecule. Each sample yielded at least 2.5 million CDR3-containing paired-end reads. All of the RNA was converted into first-strand cDNA using the Mint cDNA synthesis kit, with a TRBC-specific oligonucleotide serving as the primer. All cDNA was treated with uracil-DNA glycosylase and then went through a first 18-cycle PCR with the universal primers M1SS and BC2_uni_R. The published analysis was carried out like this. Normalization of each sample was performed by random selection of 1 million high-quality reads, each carrying a distinct molecular identifier. Instead of being binned into consensus sequences, reads with shared molecular identifiers were discarded. MiTCR, run with a Q25 quality threshold and the strictest error-elimination algorithm, handled CDR3 identification, clonotype clustering and error correction. A nonparametric unseen species model using Euler transformation provided a lower-bound estimate of total TCR beta diversity. The public sequencing data were trimmed at Q25 with fastp and processed into clonotypes with MiXCR by TCRdb, which kept only in-frame beta chains. Each record represents a unique CDR3 protein, reported with the most common genes and DNA among its rows. It is TCRdb's table, rather than the study itself, that gives the V and J calls and clone size. The sample yields 720,000 or so distinct CDR3 sequences; around 43% were counted once. The ten largest clones take up 25% to 35% of the sample.

As regards this clonotype: There is no known antigen for this receptor. Base quality data are lacking; no much larger clone is found one base away.

The donors were 40 or so Caucasian individuals from Russia, aged about 6 to 95 years, who were systemically healthy. Ten milliliters of peripheral blood were drawn from each donor into EDTA-treated Vacutainer tubes. PBMCs were isolated by Ficoll-Paque density-gradient centrifugation, with at least 7 million obtained per sample. Total RNA, at least 6 micrograms per sample, was extracted from PBMCs with Trizol reagent. For every donor, flow cytometry on a PBMC aliquot measured the percentage of naive CD45RAhigh/CD27high T cells. Reading the germline V gene (reference sequence) gives CDR1 DFQATT and CDR2 SNEGSKA. V gives up 6 bases and J gives up 6 bases, and the segment between their germline ends measures 16 bases. The CDR3 starts with the cysteine, ends with the phenylalanine, and has 13 residues. The retained sequence is limited to the CDR3, 39 bases, with the frame set at the first base.

The sequenced material came from blood. The chain couples TRBV20-1 to TRBJ2-3, with a weak D call of TRBD1 (6 bases match). This TCR was recovered from a man older than 75 in good health. The CDR3 protein is CSAPVLRGDTQYF. DNA sequence: TGCAGTGCGCCGGTACTAAGGGGGGATACGCAGTATTTT.